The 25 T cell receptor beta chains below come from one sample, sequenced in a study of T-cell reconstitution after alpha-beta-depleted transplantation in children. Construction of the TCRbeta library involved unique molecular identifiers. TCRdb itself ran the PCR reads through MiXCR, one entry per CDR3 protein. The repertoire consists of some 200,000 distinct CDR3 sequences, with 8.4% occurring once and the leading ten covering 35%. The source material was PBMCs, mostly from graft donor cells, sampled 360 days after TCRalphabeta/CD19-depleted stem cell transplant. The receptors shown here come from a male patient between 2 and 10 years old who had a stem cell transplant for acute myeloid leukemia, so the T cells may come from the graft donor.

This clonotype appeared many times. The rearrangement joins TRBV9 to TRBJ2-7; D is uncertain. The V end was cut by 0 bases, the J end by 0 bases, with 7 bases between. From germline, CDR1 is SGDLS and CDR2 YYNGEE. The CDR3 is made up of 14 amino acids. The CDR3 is CASSVALDSYEQYF. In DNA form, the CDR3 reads TGTGCCAGCAGCGTAGCCCTCGACTCCTACGAGCAGTACTTC.

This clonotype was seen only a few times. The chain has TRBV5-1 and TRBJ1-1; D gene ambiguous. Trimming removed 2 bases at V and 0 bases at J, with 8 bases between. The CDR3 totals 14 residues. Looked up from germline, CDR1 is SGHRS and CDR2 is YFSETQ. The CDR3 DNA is TGCGCCAGCAGCTTAGGAGCCTTGAACACTGAAGCTTTCTTT. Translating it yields CASSLGALNTEAFF.

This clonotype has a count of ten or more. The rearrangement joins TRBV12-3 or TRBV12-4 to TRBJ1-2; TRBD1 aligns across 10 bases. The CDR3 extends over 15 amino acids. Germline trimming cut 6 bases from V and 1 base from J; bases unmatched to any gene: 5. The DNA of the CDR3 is TGTGCCAGCAGCCCGGGACAGGGGAGTAACTATGGCTACACCTTC. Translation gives CASSPGQGSNYGYTF.

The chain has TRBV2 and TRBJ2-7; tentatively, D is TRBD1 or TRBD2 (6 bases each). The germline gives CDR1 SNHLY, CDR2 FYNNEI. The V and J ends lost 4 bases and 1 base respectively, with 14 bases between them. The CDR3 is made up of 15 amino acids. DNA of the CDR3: TGTGCCAGCAGTGCACAGGGAGGCCCTTCCTACGAGCAGTACGTC. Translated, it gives CASSAQGGPSYEQYV.

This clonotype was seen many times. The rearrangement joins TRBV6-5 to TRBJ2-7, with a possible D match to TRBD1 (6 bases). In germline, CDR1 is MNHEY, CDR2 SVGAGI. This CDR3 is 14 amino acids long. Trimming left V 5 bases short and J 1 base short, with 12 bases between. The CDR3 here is CASSPRDTSYEQYV. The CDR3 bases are TGTGCCAGCAGTCCGAGGGACACTTCCTACGAGCAGTACGTC.

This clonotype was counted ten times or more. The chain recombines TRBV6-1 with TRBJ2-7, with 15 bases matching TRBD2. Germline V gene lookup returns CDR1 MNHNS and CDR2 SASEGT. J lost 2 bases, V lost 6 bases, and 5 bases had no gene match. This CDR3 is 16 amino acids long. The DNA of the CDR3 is TGTGCCAGCAGACGGAGGACTAGCGGGAGGGCCTACGAGCAGTACTTC. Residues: CASRRRTSGRAYEQYF.

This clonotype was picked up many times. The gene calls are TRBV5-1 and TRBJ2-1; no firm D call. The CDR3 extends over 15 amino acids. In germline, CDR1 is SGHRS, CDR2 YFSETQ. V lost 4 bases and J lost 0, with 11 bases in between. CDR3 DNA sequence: TGCGCCAGCAGCCCTCCACAGTACTCCTACAATGAGCAGTTCTTC. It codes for CASSPPQYSYNEQFF.

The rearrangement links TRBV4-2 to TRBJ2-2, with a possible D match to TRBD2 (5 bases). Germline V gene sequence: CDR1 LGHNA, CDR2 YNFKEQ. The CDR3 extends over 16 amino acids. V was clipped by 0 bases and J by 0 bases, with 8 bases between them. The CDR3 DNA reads TGTGCCAGCAGCCAAGACCGAGCGGCGAACACCGGGGAGCTGTTTTTT. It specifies CASSQDRAANTGELFF.

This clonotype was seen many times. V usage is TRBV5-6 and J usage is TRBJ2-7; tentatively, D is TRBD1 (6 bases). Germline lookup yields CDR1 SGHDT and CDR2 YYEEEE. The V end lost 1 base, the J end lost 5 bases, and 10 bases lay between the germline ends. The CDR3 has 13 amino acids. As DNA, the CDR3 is TGTGCCAGCAGCTTGACAGGGTCGAACGAGCAGTACGTC. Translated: CASSLTGSNEQYV.

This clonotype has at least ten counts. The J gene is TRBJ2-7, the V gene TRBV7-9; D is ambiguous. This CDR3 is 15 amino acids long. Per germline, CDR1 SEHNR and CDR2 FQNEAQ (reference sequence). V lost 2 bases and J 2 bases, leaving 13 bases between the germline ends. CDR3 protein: CASSLKGFGAYEQYF. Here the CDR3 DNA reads TGTGCCAGCAGCTTAAAAGGGTTCGGTGCCTACGAGCAGTACTTC.

The CDR3 DNA is TGCGCCAGCTCCCGCGGGCAGGGAACGGGAGAGACCCAGTACTTC. It is translated as CASSRGQGTGETQYF. This chain links TRBV5-1 with TRBJ2-5; tentatively, D is TRBD1 or TRBD2 (5 bases each). V lost 7 bases to trimming and J lost 4 bases, with 20 bases between them. Germline V gives CDR1 SGHRS, CDR2 YFSETQ. The CDR3 has 15 residues. The variable domain in full, completed from reference TRBV5-1 and TRBJ2-5, reads KAGVTQTPRYLIKTRGQQVTLSCSPISGHRSVSWYQQTPGQGLQFLFEYFSETQRNKGNFPGRFSGRQFSNSRSEMNVSTLELGDSALYLCASSRGQGTGETQYFGPGTRLLVL.

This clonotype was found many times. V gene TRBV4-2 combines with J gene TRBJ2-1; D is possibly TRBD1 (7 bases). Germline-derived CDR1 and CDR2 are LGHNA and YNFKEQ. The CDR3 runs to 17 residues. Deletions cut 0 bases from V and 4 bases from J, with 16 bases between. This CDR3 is CASSQEPSTGTYNEQFF. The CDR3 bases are TGTGCCAGCAGCCAAGAGCCCTCGACAGGGACTTACAATGAGCAGTTCTTC.

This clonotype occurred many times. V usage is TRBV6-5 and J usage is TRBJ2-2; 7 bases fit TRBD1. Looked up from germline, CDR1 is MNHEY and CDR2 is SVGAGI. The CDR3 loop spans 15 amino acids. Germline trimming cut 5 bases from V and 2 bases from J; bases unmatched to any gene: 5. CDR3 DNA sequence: TGTGCCAGCAGTCACACAGGGGCAAACACCGGGGAGCTGTTTTTT. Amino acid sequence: CASSHTGANTGELFF.

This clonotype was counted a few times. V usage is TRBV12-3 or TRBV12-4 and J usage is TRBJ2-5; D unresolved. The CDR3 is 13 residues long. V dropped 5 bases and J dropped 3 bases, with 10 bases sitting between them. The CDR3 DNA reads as TGTGCCAGCAGTAAGACTGGTAAAGAGACCCAGTACTTC. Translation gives CASSKTGKETQYF.

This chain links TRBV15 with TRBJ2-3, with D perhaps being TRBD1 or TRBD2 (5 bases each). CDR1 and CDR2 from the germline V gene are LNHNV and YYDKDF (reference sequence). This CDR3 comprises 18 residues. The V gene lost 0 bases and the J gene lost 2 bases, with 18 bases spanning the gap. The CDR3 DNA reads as TGTGCCACCAGCAGAGAGGGATTCGGGGACCACTCCACAGATACGCAGTATTTT. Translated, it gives CATSREGFGDHSTDTQYF.

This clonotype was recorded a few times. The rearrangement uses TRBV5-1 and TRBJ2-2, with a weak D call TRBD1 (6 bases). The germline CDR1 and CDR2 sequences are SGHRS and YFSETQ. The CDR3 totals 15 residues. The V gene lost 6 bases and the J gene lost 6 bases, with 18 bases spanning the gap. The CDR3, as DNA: TGCGCCAGCACCCCATCCAGGGGAGAGGCCGGGGAGCTGTTTTTT. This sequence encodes CASTPSRGEAGELFF.

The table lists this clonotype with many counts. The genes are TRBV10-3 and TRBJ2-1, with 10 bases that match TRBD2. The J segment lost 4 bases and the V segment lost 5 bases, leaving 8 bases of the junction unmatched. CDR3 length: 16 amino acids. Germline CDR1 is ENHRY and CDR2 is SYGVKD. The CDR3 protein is CAISTITSGAYNEQFF. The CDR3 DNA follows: TGTGCCATCAGTACAATTACTAGCGGGGCGTACAATGAGCAGTTCTTC.

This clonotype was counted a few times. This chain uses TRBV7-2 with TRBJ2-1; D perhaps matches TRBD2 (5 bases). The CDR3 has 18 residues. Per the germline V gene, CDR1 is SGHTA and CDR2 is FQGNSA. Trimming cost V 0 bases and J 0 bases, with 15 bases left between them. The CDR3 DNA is TGTGCCAGCAGCTTAGCGGTGCTAGCTTTGAGCTCCTACAATGAGCAGTTCTTC. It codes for CASSLAVLALSSYNEQFF.

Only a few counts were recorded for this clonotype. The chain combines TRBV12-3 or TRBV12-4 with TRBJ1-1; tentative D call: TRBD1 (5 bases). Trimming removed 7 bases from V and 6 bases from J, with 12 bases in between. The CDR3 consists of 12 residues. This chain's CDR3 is CASTRGVSEAFF. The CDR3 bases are TGTGCCAGCACCCGGGGGGTTTCTGAAGCTTTCTTT.

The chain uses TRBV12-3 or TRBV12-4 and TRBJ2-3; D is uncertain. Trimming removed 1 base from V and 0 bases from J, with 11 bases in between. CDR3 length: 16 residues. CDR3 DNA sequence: TGTGCCAGCAGTTTAGTACGGCCAGTAAGCACAGATACGCAGTATTTT. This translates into CASSLVRPVSTDTQYF.

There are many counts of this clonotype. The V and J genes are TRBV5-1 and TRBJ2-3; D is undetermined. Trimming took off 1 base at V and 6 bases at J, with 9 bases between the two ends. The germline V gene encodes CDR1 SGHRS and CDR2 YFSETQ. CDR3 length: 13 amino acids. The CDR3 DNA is TGCGCCAGCAGCTTGTTTAGTGGTGATACGCAGTATTTT. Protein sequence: CASSLFSGDTQYF.

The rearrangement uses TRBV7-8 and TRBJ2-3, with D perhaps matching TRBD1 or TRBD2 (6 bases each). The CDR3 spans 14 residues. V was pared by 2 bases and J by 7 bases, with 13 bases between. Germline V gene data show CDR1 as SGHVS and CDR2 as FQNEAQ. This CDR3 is CASSLFGGVNTQYF. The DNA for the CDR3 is TGTGCCAGCAGCTTATTCGGGGGCGTAAATACGCAGTATTTT.

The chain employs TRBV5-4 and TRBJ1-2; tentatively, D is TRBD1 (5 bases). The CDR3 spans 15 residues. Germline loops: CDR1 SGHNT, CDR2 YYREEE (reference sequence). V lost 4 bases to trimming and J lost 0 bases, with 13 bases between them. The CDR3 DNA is TGTGCCAGCAGCCCTATGGGACTGCCTAACTATGGCTACACCTTC. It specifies CASSPMGLPNYGYTF. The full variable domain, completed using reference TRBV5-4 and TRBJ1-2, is ETGVTQSPTHLIKTRGQQVTLRCSSQSGHNTVSWYQQALGQGPQFIFQYYREEENGRGNFPPRFSGLQFPNYSSELNVNALELDDSALYLCASSPMGLPNYGYTFGSGTRLTVV.

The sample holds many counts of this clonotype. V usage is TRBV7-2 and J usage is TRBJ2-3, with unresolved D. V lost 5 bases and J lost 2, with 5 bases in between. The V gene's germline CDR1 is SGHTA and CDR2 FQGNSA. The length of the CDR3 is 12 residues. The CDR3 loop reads CASSRPTDTQYF. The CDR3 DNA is TGTGCCAGCAGCAGGCCCACAGATACGCAGTATTTT. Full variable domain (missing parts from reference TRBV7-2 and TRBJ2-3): GAGVSQSPSNKVTEKGKDVELRCDPISGHTALYWYRQSLGQGLEFLIYFQGNSAPDKSGLPSDRFSAERTGGSVSTLTIQRTQQEDSAVYLCASSRPTDTQYFGPGTRLTVL.

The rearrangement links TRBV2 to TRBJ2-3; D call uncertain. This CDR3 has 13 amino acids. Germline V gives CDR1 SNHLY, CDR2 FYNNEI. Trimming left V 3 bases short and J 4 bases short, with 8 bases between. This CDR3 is CASSDLASDTQYF. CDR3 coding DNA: TGTGCCAGCAGTGATTTGGCTTCAGATACGCAGTATTTT.